The next 12 T cell receptor beta chains were all read from a single sample in a study of graft-versus-host responses after intestinal transplantation. What these receptors recognize is not known. Only in-frame clones appear in the TCRdb table, and some are missing; sequencing was by immunoSEQ multiplex PCR. The repertoire holds fewer than 120,000 clones, with 93% as singletons. This material consisted of unstimulated CD8+ T cells sorted from spleen or lymph node cells, taken before intestinal transplant. The receptors were sampled from a human donor who received an intestinal transplant.

The rearrangement links TRBV19 to TRBJ2-7, with D possibly being TRBD2 (5 bases). Germline CDR1 reads LNHDA; CDR2 reads SQIVND (reference sequence). The V and J ends lost 5 bases and 4 bases respectively, with 12 bases between them. The CDR3 contains 13 residues. The CDR3 nucleotides read TGTGCCAGTAGTCCGACTACGCGGTACGAGCAGTACTTC. It codes for CASSPTTRYEQYF.

The CDR3 is CASTPGGTDSGNTIYF. The CDR3 bases are TGTGCCAGCACCCCGGGGGGAACTGACTCTGGAAACACCATATATTTT. The chain couples TRBV7-9 to TRBJ1-3; D is perhaps TRBD1 (5 bases). CDR3 length: 16 residues. Germline V gene lookup returns CDR1 SEHNR and CDR2 FQNEAQ (reference sequence). Trimming cost V 7 bases and J 0 bases, with 16 bases left between them.

This chain uses TRBV21-1 with TRBJ2-7; the table's D call, TRBD1, was not checked against the DNA. TRBV21-1 is marked as a pseudogene. CDR3 length: 18 amino acids. The DNA for the CDR3 is TGTGCCAGCAGCAACCACCCGCCGGGACAGACCGCAGCCTATGAGCAGTACTTC. This gives the protein CASSNHPPGQTAAYEQYF.

The V and J genes are TRBV2 and TRBJ1-1; no clear D gene. Trimming cost V 3 bases and J 0 bases, with 11 bases left between them. The CDR3 sequence is 15 residues long. From germline, CDR1 is SNHLY and CDR2 FYNNEI. The CDR3 coding sequence is TGTGCCAGCAGTGACCCTGTCTTGATGAACACTGAAGCTTTCTTT. Its protein is CASSDPVLMNTEAFF.

The chain combines TRBV27 with TRBJ2-5, with D maybe TRBD2 (5 bases). From germline, CDR1 is MNHEY and CDR2 SMNVEV (reference sequence). The CDR3 consists of 14 residues. The V end was cut by 5 bases, the J end by 5 bases, with 15 bases between. In nucleotides, the CDR3 is TGTGCCAGCAGTCCAATTGAGGGCCGGGAGACCCAGTACTTC. This encodes CASSPIEGRETQYF.

In this sample, this clone turned up once. The chain recombines TRBV7-9 with TRBJ2-7, with 10 positions matching TRBD2. The CDR3 covers 18 residues. CDR1 and CDR2 (germline): SEHNR, FQNEAQ (reference sequence). Trimming removed 3 bases from V and 2 bases from J; junction bases left unmatched: 13. In nucleotides, the CDR3 is TGTGCCAGCAGCTTTTCCGGACTAGCGGTTAGAGGAGCCTACGAGCAGTACTTC. Protein sequence: CASSFSGLAVRGAYEQYF.

The rearrangement joins TRBV28 to TRBJ2-7; TRBD2 agrees at 8 bases. The V gene end was trimmed by 1 base and the J gene end by 0 bases; junction bases not matched to a gene: 11. The CDR3 length is 18 residues. The germline V gene encodes CDR1 MDHEN and CDR2 SYDVKM. CDR3 amino acids: CASSLSLNLTSASYEQYF. Written as DNA, the CDR3 is TGTGCCAGCAGTTTATCCTTGAACCTGACTAGCGCCTCCTACGAGCAGTACTTC.

DNA for the CDR3: TGTGCCAGCAGGACCCAGTACTCTGGGGCCAACGTCCTGACTTTC. Translating it yields CASRTQYSGANVLTF. The V and J genes are TRBV2 and TRBJ2-6; D gene unclear. The CDR3 sequence is 15 residues long. Germline V gene data show CDR1 as SNHLY and CDR2 as FYNNEI. V lost 6 bases and J 0 bases, leaving 9 bases between the germline ends. Supplemented by reference TRBV2 and TRBJ2-6, the full variable domain reads EPEVTQTPSHQVTQMGQEVILRCVPISNHLYFYWYRQILGQKVEFLVSFYNNEISEKSEIFDDQFSVERPDGSNFTLKIRSTKLEDSAMYFCASRTQYSGANVLTFGAGSRLTVL.

V is TRBV4-2 and J is TRBJ2-5, with TRBD2 matching over 14 bases. The DNA end favors TRBJ2-7, so the J call may be wrong. Germline V lookup: CDR1 LGHNA, CDR2 YNFKEQ. The CDR3 sequence is 15 residues long. CDR3 in amino acids: CASSLGTSGSYEQYF. The CDR3 DNA reads as TGTGCCAGCAGCCTGGGGACTAGCGGGAGTTACGAGCAGTACTTC.

The gene calls are TRBV4-1 and TRBJ2-7; D is undetermined. V shed 0 bases and J shed 0 bases, with 12 bases lying between them. This CDR3 comprises 16 residues. Germline values: CDR1 MGHRA, CDR2 YSYEKL. This chain's CDR3 is CASSQEEQVSSYEQYF. CDR3 nucleotide sequence: TGCGCCAGCAGCCAAGAGGAGCAGGTAAGCTCCTACGAGCAGTACTTC.

The rearrangement uses TRBV4-1 and TRBJ1-2, with D possibly matching TRBD1 (5 bases). Germline CDR1 MGHRA, CDR2 YSYEKL. The V gene lost 4 bases and the J gene lost 6 bases, with 18 bases spanning the gap. The CDR3 totals 15 residues. CDR3 bases: TGCGCCAGCAGCCTCCCTATAGAGGGGAGAAATGGCTACACCTTC. This encodes CASSLPIEGRNGYTF.

V and J are TRBV6-1 and TRBJ2-1; the D gene is possibly TRBD2 (5 bases). The germline gives CDR1 MNHNS, CDR2 SASEGT. Trimming took off 6 bases at V and 0 bases at J, with 12 bases between the two ends. The CDR3 runs 15 residues. The CDR3 here is CASSSKRTSYNEQFF. The CDR3 region has the DNA TGTGCCAGCAGCTCTAAGCGGACCTCCTACAATGAGCAGTTCTTC.